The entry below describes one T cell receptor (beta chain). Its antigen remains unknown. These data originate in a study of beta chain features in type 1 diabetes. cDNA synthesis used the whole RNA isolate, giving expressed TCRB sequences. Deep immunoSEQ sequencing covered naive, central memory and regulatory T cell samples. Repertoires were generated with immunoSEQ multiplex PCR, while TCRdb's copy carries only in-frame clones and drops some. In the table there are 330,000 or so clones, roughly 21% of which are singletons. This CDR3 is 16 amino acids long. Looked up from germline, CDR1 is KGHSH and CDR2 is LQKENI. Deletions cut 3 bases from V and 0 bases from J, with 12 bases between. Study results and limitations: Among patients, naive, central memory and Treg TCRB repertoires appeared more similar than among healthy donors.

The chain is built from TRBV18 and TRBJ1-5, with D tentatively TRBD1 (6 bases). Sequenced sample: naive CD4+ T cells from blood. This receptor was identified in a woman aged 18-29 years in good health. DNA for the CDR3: TGTGCCAGCTCACCCAATACAGGGTTTAGCAATCAGCCCCAGCATTTT. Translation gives CASSPNTGFSNQPQHF.